Each of the 9 T cell receptor beta chains below was sequenced from the same sample in a study of blood T cell repertoires in COVID-19 (TCRdb year 2020). Library generation was performed with the immunoSEQ multiplex PCR assay. The immuneACCESS repertoire file appears here via TCRdb, limited to in-frame rearrangements. These files lack a portion of the clones; in checked studies, under half of the deficit traces to unresolved V genes, and the cause of the others is not known. Here the sample has 81,000 or so clones; around four fifths occur a single time. Approximately 13% of the sample is in the top ten clones. The sequencing input was peripheral blood. The receptors stem from a human donor in a cohort sampled during active COVID-19.

V usage is TRBV10-3 and J usage is TRBJ1-2; 7 bases are a match to TRBD1. Trimming removed 2 bases from V and 4 bases from J; junction bases left unmatched: 1. The germline CDR1 and CDR2 sequences are ENHRY and SYGVKD. The CDR3 sequence is 13 residues long. DNA of the CDR3: TGTGCCATCAGTGAGAGGGACAGCTATGGCTACACCTTC. Residues: CAISERDSYGYTF.

The chain links TRBV7-8 to TRBJ2-1; 9 bases are shared with TRBD2. V gave up 3 bases and J gave up 6 bases; unmatched junction bases: 12. The length of the CDR3 is 17 residues. CDR1 and CDR2 (germline): SGHVS, FQNEAQ. Here the CDR3 DNA reads TGTGCCAGCAGCTTTAAGGGGTTGGGACTAGCAGGCAATGAGCAGTTCTTC. It codes for CASSFKGLGLAGNEQFF.

This clone was detected once. The chain carries TRBV7-9 and TRBJ2-7, with D unclear. The CDR3 contains 14 residues. CDR1 is SEHNR, CDR2 FQNEAQ, per germline (reference sequence). V dropped 2 bases and J dropped 3 bases, with 11 bases sitting between them. In DNA, the CDR3 is TGTGCCAGCAGCTTAAATTTAGAGAACTACGAGCAGTACTTC. Amino acid sequence: CASSLNLENYEQYF.

In this sample, this clone turned up a few times. Other DNA sequences of this sample code for an identical CDR3. The V and J genes are TRBV5-1 and TRBJ2-3; TRBD1 might be the D (6 bases). In germline, CDR1 is SGHRS, CDR2 YFSETQ. This CDR3 is 14 amino acids long. The germline V and J ends were trimmed by 3 bases and 3 bases, with 11 bases remaining between them. The CDR3 coding sequence is TGCGCCAGCAGCTACAGGGTCGAGACAGATACGCAGTATTTT. It encodes CASSYRVETDTQYF.

This sequence joins TRBV18 and TRBJ1-1; the match to TRBD1 covers 7 bases. Trimming at V came to 2 bases and at J to 1 base, leaving 10 bases not matched to a gene. This CDR3 contains 17 residues. CDR1 and CDR2 (germline): KGHSH, LQKENI. CDR3 DNA sequence: TGTGCCAGCTCACCAGTGAAAGGGGGCGCCGGGAACACTGAAGCTTTCTTT. Translation gives CASSPVKGGAGNTEAFF.

This sequence joins TRBV10-3 and TRBJ2-1; 10 nucleotides align to TRBD1. CDR1 and CDR2 (germline): ENHRY, SYGVKD. The ends lost 4 bases at V and 5 bases at J; junction bases unmatched: 11. This CDR3 has 17 residues. The CDR3 region is CAISGALTGGDNNEQFF. As DNA, the CDR3 is TGTGCCATCAGTGGGGCCCTGACAGGGGGCGACAACAATGAGCAGTTCTTC.

The chain has TRBV6-5 and TRBJ1-3, with D tentatively TRBD1 (5 bases). Looked up from germline, CDR1 is MNHEY and CDR2 is SVGAGI. Trimming cost V 8 bases and J 2 bases, with 13 bases left between them. There are 14 residues in the CDR3. The CDR3 loop is CASPGWGAGNTIYF. The CDR3 DNA sequence: TGTGCCAGCCCCGGGTGGGGCGCTGGAAACACCATATATTTT.

The CDR3 region has the DNA TGTGCCATCAGTGCCCGGGGGACAGCTAACTATGGCTACACCTTC. Translation gives CAISARGTANYGYTF. J is TRBJ1-2 and V is TRBV10-3, with 7 nucleotides matching TRBD1. From germline, CDR1 is ENHRY and CDR2 SYGVKD. The ends lost 4 bases at V and 0 bases at J; junction bases unmatched: 5. This CDR3 region has 15 residues.

This chain connects TRBV24-1 to TRBJ2-7; possible D gene TRBD1, 6 bases. V gave up 4 bases and J gave up 6 bases, with 18 bases separating them. This CDR3 is 15 amino acids long. Germline-derived CDR1 and CDR2 are KGHDR and SFDVKD. CDR3 DNA sequence: TGTGCCACCAGTGACGGTGGACAGAGGTACTCCGAGCAGTACTTC. Translated: CATSDGGQRYSEQYF.